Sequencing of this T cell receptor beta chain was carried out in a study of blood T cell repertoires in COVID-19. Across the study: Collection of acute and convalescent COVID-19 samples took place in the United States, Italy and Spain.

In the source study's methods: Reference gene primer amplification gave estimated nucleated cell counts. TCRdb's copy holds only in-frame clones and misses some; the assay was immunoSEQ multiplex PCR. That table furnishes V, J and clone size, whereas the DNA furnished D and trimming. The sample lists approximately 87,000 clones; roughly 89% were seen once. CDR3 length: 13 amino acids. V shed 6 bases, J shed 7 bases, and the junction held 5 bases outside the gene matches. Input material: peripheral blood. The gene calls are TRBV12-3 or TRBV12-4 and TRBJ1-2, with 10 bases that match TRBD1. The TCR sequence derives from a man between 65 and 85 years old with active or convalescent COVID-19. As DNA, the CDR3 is TGTGCCAGCAGCCAAAGACAGGGGGCTGGCTACACCTTC. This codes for CASSQRQGAGYTF.